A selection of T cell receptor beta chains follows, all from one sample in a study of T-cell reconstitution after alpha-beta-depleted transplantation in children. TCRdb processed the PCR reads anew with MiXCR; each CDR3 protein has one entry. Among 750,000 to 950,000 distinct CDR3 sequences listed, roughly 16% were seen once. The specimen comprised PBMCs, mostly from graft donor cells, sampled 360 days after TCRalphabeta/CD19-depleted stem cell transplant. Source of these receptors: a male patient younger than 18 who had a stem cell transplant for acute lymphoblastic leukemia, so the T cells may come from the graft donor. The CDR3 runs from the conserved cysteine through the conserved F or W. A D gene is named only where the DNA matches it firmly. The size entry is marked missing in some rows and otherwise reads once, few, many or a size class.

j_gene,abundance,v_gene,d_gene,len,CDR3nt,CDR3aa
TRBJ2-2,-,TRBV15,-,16,TGTGCCACCAGCAGAGAAAGACACCCGAACACCGGGGAGCTGTTTTTT,CATSRERHPNTGELFF
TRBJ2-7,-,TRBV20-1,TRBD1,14,TGCAGTGCTAAGTCCGGGACAGTCTCCTACGAGCAGTACTTC,CSAKSGTVSYEQYF
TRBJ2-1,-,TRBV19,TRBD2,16,TGTGCCAGTAGTATACTAGCGGGAGTAAACTACAATGAGCAGTTCTTC,CASSILAGVNYNEQFF
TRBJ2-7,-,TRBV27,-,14,TGTGCCAGCAGTTTAGGGATACTAGGAAACGAGCAGTACTTC,CASSLGILGNEQYF
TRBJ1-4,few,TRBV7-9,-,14,TGTGCCAGCAGCGCCCGGGGATCCGATGAAAAACTGTTTTTT,CASSARGSDEKLFF
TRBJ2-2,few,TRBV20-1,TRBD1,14,TGCAGTGCTAGACCAGGGGGACATACCGGGGAGCTGTTTTTT,CSARPGGHTGELFF
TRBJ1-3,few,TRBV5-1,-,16,TGCGCCAGCAGCCTACAGGGCAGTCTTTCTGGAAACACCATATATTTT,CASSLQGSLSGNTIYF
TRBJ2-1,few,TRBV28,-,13,TGTGCGACCGCCGGGACTGCATACAATGAGCAGTTCTTC,CATAGTAYNEQFF
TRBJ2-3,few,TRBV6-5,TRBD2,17,TGTGCCAGCAGTTCCCGGATGTTAGCGGGGAGCACAGATACGCAGTATTTT,CASSSRMLAGSTDTQYF
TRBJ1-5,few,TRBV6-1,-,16,TGTGCCAGCAGTGAATTGAACAAAGGGTCCAATCAGCCCCAGCATTTT,CASSELNKGSNQPQHF
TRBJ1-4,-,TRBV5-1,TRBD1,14,TGCGCCAGCAGCTTCGACAGGGAAGGTGAAAAACTGTTTTTT,CASSFDREGEKLFF
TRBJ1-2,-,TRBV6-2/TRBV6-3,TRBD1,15,TGTGCCAGCAGTTACGCTCCGGGACAGTACTATGGCTACACCTTC,CASSYAPGQYYGYTF
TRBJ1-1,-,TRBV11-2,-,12,TGTGCCAGCAGCTTAACGAGCTCTGAAGCTTTCTTT,CASSLTSSEAFF
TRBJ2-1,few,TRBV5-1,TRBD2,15,TGCGCCAGCAGCCAGACTAGCGGGAGGGCCGGTGAGCAGTTCTTC,CASSQTSGRAGEQFF